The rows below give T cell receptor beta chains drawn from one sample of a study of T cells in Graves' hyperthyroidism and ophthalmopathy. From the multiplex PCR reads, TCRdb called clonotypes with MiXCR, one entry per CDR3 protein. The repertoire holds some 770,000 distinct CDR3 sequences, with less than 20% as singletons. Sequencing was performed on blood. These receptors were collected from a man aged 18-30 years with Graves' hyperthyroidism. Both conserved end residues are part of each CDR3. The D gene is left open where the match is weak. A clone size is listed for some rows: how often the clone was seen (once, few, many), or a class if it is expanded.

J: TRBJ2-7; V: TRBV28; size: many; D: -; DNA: TGTGCCAGCAGTTTAATAGAGAGCTCCTACGAGCAGTACTTC; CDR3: CASSLIESSYEQYF
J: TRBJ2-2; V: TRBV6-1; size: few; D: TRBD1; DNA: TGTGCCAGCAGGGGGCCACAGGGGCACGGGGAGCTGTTTTTT; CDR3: CASRGPQGHGELFF
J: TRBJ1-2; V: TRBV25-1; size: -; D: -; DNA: TGTGCCAGCAGTGAATTGAATGGCTACACCTTC; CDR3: CASSELNGYTF
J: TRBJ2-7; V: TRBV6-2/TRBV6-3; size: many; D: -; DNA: TGTGCCAGCACCACCCCCGTTAGTAGGTACGAGCAGTACTTC; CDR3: CASTTPVSRYEQYF
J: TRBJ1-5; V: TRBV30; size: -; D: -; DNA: TGTGCCTGGAATGGGCAGTATAATCAGCCCCAGCATTTT; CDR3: CAWNGQYNQPQHF
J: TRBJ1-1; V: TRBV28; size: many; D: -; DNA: TGTGCCAGCGGGGGAGGTGGGACTGAAGCTTTCTTT; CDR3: CASGGGGTEAFF
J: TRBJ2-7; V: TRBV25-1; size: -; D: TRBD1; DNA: TGTGCCAGCAGTGCCCGAGGACAGGGTGGCGGCCAGCAGTACTTC; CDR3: CASSARGQGGGQQYF
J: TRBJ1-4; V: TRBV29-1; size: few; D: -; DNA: TGCAGCGTCGCACAGGATAGCAATGAAAAACTGTTTTTT; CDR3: CSVAQDSNEKLFF
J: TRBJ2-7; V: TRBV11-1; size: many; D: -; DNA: TGTGCCAGCAGCTCCAGAACAAGGCGCGAGCAGTACTTC; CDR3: CASSSRTRREQYF
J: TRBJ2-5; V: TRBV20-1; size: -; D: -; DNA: TGCAGTGCTAGAGTCCCGGTAGCGCCTCAAGAGACCCAGTACTTC; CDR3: CSARVPVAPQETQYF
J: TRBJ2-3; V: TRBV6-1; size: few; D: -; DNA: TGTGCCAGCAGTGTTTCTATCACAGATACGCAGTATTTT; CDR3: CASSVSITDTQYF
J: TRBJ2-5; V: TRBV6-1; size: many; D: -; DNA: TGTGCCAGCAGTGAAGCCCGGACAGTTTCTGGAGAGACCCAGTACTTC; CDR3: CASSEARTVSGETQYF
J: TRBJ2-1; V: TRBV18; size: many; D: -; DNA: TGTGCCAGCTCACCTCACCCCGGGGGCGACTACAATGAGCAGTTCTTC; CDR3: CASSPHPGGDYNEQFF
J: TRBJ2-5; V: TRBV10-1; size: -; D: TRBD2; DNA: TGCGCCAGCAGTCGGGAGGTACAAGAGACCCAGTACTTC; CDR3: CASSREVQETQYF
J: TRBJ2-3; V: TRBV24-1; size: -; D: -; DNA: TGTGCCACCGCAGCGACAGATACGCAGTATTTT; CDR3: CATAATDTQYF
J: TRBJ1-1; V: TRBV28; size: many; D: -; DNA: TGTGCCAGCAGCCTATGGGGGTTTACGAACACTGAAGCTTTCTTT; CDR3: CASSLWGFTNTEAFF
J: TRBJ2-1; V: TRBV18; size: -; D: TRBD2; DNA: TGTGCCAGCAGCGTAGATCTAGCGGGTTTGTACAGTGAGCAGTTCTTC; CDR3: CASSVDLAGLYSEQFF
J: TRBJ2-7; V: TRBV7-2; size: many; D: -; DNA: TGTGCCAGCAGCCGAAATATCGGCACAGGAGGCTCCTACGAGCAGTACTTC; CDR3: CASSRNIGTGGSYEQYF
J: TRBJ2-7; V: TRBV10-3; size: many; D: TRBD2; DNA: TGTGCCATCAGTGAGTCAGGACTAGCGGGAGTCGAGCAGTACTTC; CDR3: CAISESGLAGVEQYF
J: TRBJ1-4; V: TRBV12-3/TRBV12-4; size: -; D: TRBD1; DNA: TGTGCCAGCAGTTCCAGGGGGATAGCTAATGAAAAACTGTTTTTT; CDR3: CASSSRGIANEKLFF
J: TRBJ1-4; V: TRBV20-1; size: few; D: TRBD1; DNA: TGCAGTGCTATCGACAGGGCGGTTGAAAAACTGTTTTTT; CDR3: CSAIDRAVEKLFF
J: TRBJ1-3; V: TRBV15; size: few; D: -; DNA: TGTGCCACCAGCAGAGATCGTCGGACGAACTCTGGAAACACCATATATTTT; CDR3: CATSRDRRTNSGNTIYF
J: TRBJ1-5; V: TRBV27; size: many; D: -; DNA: TGTGCCAGCAAGATGGGCAATCAGCCCCAGCATTTT; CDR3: CASKMGNQPQHF
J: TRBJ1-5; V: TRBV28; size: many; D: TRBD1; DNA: TGTGCCAGCACCCCCGGGACAGTGGGTCAGCCCCAGCATTTT; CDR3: CASTPGTVGQPQHF
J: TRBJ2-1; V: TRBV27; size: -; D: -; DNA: TGTGCCAGCAGCCAAGCCGGTACGGATGAGCAGTTCTTC; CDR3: CASSQAGTDEQFF
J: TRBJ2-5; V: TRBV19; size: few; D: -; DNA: TGTGCCAGTAGTAGAGTGGTCGACAGTTCCCAAGGGACCCAGTACTTC; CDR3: CASSRVVDSSQGTQYF
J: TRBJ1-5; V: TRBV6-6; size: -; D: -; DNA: TGTGCCAGCAGTTACTCGGTTGGACGCAATCAGCCCCAGCATTTT; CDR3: CASSYSVGRNQPQHF
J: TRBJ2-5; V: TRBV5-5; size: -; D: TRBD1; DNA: TGTGCCAGCAGCTTGGTCGGGACAGGCAACCAAGAGACCCAGTACTTC; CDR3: CASSLVGTGNQETQYF
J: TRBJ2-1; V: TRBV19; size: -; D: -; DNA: TGTGCCAGTAGTCCTGATGACGGTGCCATCTCCCCGCGGTTCTTC; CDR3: CASSPDDGAISPRFF
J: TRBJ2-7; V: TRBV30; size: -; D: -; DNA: TGTGCCTGGAGTGTAAGTAGGGAGCAGTACTTC; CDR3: CAWSVSREQYF
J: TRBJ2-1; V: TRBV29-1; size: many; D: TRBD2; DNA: TGCAGCGTTGACGGACTAGCGGGAGGAGGTTCCTACAATGAGCAGTTCTTC; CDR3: CSVDGLAGGGSYNEQFF
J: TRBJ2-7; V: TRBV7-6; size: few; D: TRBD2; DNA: TGTGCCAGCAGCTTAAATGTAGGGATAGCGGGAGTAGAGCAGTACTTC; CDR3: CASSLNVGIAGVEQYF
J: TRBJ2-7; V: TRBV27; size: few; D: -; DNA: TGTGCCAGCAGTGACGGACTAGAGCAGTACTTC; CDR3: CASSDGLEQYF
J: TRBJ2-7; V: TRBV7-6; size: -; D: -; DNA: TGTGCCAGCAGCCCACGCCCCCCCGGACAGTACGAGCAGTACTTC; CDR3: CASSPRPPGQYEQYF
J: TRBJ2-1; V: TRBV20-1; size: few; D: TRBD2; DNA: TGCAGTGCTGCCCGGGGGGGGACGAGCTCCTACAATGAGCAGTTCTTC; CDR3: CSAARGGTSSYNEQFF
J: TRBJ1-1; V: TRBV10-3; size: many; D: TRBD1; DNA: TGTGCCATCAGCGGGACAGGGAGGGACACTGAAGCTTTCTTT; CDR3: CAISGTGRDTEAFF
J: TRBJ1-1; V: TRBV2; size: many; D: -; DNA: TGTGCCAGCACCCCCGTAGGGTTTAACACTGAAGCTTTCTTT; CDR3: CASTPVGFNTEAFF
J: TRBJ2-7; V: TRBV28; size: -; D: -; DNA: TGTGCCAGCAGTCACGGCGCCGGACAGAACTATTACGAGCAGTACTTC; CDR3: CASSHGAGQNYYEQYF
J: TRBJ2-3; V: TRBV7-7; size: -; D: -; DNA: TGTGCCAGCAGCCAACGACTCCTGGGGAGCACAGATACGCAGTATTTT; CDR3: CASSQRLLGSTDTQYF
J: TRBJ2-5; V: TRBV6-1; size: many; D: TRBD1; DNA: TGTGCCAGCAGTGACGTCAGGGGGAACCAAGAGACCCAGTACTTC; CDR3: CASSDVRGNQETQYF
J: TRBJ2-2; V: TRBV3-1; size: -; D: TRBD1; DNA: TGTGCCAGCAGCCGACAGGGGGTGAACACCGGGGAGCTGTTTTTT; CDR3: CASSRQGVNTGELFF
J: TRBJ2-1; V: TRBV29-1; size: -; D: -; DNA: TGCAGCGTAGAACAGGCCTACAATGAGCAGTTCTTC; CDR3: CSVEQAYNEQFF
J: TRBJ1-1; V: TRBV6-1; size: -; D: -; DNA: TGTGCCGGCCAGGGAGGGAACACTGAAGCTTTCTTT; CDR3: CAGQGGNTEAFF
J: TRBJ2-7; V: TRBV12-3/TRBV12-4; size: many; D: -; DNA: TGTGCCAGCAGTTTTACTCCCGGGGGAGCGGTGCAGTACTTC; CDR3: CASSFTPGGAVQYF
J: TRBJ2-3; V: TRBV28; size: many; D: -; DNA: TGTGCCAGCAGCCTGGACAGTTCTTCTAGCACAGATACGCAGTATTTT; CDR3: CASSLDSSSSTDTQYF
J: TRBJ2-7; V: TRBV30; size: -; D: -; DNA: TGTGCCTGGGGCTCCTCGATCTCCTACGAGCAGTACTTC; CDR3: CAWGSSISYEQYF
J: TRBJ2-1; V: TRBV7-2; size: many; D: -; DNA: TGTGCCAGCAGCCACTCTAGCGCTGCTGGGCAGTTCTTC; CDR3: CASSHSSAAGQFF
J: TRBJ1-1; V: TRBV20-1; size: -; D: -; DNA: TGCAGTGCTAGTGGCGACACGAACACTGAAGCTTTCTTT; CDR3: CSASGDTNTEAFF
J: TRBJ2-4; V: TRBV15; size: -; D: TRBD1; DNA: TGTGCCACCAGCCAGACAGGGGCCGGCCTAGCCAAAAACATTCAGTACTTC; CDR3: CATSQTGAGLAKNIQYF
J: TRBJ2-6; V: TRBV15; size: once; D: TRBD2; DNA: TGTGCCACCAGCAGAGTAGCGGGAGATTCCTCTGGGGCCAACGTCCTGACTTTC; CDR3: CATSRVAGDSSGANVLTF